Below, 10 T cell receptor beta chains from the same sample are listed, as sequenced in a study of response to subunit inactivated influenza vaccine. Each CDR3 protein gets one entry after TCRdb re-called the RT-PCR reads with MiXCR. The table records hundreds of thousands of distinct CDR3 sequences, 11% of them present only once. These records were also assigned to another study, of T cells expressing NK-cell markers. That work adds: Scientists made TCR beta cDNA using 5'RACE template switching with UMIs.

Sequences were derived from PBMCs from blood, sampled on the day of vaccination. Source of these receptors: a man aged 45 to 65 who received an inactivated influenza vaccine.

This clonotype was found many times. CDR3 protein: CATSRDPTAYEQYF. The CDR3 DNA follows: TGTGCCACCAGCAGAGACCCGACAGCCTACGAGCAGTACTTC. The chain has TRBV15 and TRBJ2-7; a weak D match, TRBD1 (5 bases). The germline V gene has CDR1 LNHNV and CDR2 YYDKDF (reference sequence). Trimming took off 0 bases at V and 2 bases at J, with 8 bases between the two ends. The CDR3 length is 14 residues.

This clonotype has just a few counts. The V and J genes are TRBV7-2 and TRBJ2-7, with 11 nucleotides matching TRBD1. Germline V lookup: CDR1 SGHTA, CDR2 FQGNSA. V lost 5 bases and J lost 5; bases outside the gene matches: 5. The length of the CDR3 is 14 residues. In DNA form, the CDR3 reads TGTGCCAGCAGCCCCCGGACAGGGGGCAACGAGCAGTACTTC. It codes for CASSPRTGGNEQYF.

The chain employs TRBV15 and TRBJ1-1; no firm D call. CDR1 is LNHNV, CDR2 YYDKDF, per germline (reference sequence). The ends were cut back, 5 bases at V and 1 base at J, with 8 bases in the middle. The CDR3 sequence is 13 residues long. The CDR3, as DNA: TGTGCCACCAGCGAAGGCCGGAACACTGAAGCTTTCTTT. Translation: CATSEGRNTEAFF.

The genes are TRBV27 and TRBJ2-7; D gene ambiguous. CDR3 length: 14 residues. Trimming pared 3 bases from V and 6 bases from J, leaving 15 bases between. Germline assignment: CDR1 MNHEY and CDR2 SMNVEV (reference sequence). CDR3 loop: CASSFLGNKLEQYF. Here the CDR3 DNA reads TGTGCCAGCAGTTTTCTGGGCAATAAACTCGAGCAGTACTTC.

The V gene is TRBV7-2, the J gene TRBJ1-3, with TRBD1 matching 9 bases. The CDR3 spans 15 residues. Germline CDR1 and CDR2: SGHTA and FQGNSA. V lost 4 bases, J lost 3 bases, and 4 bases stayed unmatched. The CDR3 DNA is TGTGCCAGCAGCTCCCGGACAGGGGTTGGAAACACCATATATTTT. It codes for CASSSRTGVGNTIYF.

The rearrangement joins TRBV20-1 to TRBJ2-7, with 9 bases identical to TRBD1. The ends lost 1 base at V and 4 bases at J; junction bases unmatched: 8. The CDR3 has 15 amino acids. CDR1 and CDR2 from the germline V gene are DFQATT and SNEGSKA (reference sequence). CDR3 region: CSARVMGQGTYEQYF. The CDR3 nucleotides are TGCAGTGCTAGAGTGATGGGACAGGGTACATACGAGCAGTACTTC.

This clonotype was detected a few times. The chain is built from TRBV7-2 and TRBJ2-7; no clear D gene. The germline V gene encodes CDR1 SGHTA and CDR2 FQGNSA. The CDR3 totals 13 residues. The V and J ends lost 5 bases and 4 bases respectively, with 12 bases between them. This CDR3 reads CASSQQTNYEQYF. DNA of the CDR3: TGTGCCAGCAGCCAACAGACGAATTACGAGCAGTACTTC.

There are a few counts of this clonotype. V usage is TRBV20-1 and J usage is TRBJ2-3, with TRBD2 matching 7 bases. CDR1 and CDR2 from the germline V gene are DFQATT and SNEGSKA (reference sequence). Losses at the gene ends were 1 base for V and 2 bases for J; bases not matched to a gene: 6. The CDR3 consists of 15 residues. The CDR3: CSARGQAGFTDTQYF. CDR3 nucleotide sequence: TGCAGTGCTAGAGGACAAGCGGGATTCACAGATACGCAGTATTTT.

This clonotype was seen at least ten times. The chain is built from TRBV4-2 and TRBJ2-3; D is uncertain. The CDR3 consists of 15 residues. The V end lost 0 bases, the J end lost 2 bases, and 9 bases lay between the germline ends. Germline-derived CDR1 and CDR2 are LGHNA and YNFKEQ. This CDR3 is CASSQDWLHTDTQYF. The CDR3 bases are TGTGCCAGCAGCCAAGATTGGCTTCACACAGATACGCAGTATTTT.

In its sample, this clonotype was seen a few times. The V call is TRBV19, the J call TRBJ1-2; D is unresolved. In germline, CDR1 is LNHDA, CDR2 SQIVND (reference sequence). Trimming shortened V by 6 bases and J by 5 bases, and 13 bases separated the two germline ends. This CDR3 has 13 amino acids. This CDR3 is CASRSTDLYGYTF. The CDR3 DNA follows: TGTGCCAGTAGATCGACCGATTTATATGGCTACACCTTC.